The entry that follows covers one T cell receptor (beta chain) sequence. As handled by the study authors: Estimated nucleated cell counts came from reference gene primer amplification. Only in-frame clones appear in the TCRdb table, and some are missing; sequencing was by immunoSEQ multiplex PCR. D and trimming were read from the DNA, whereas the V and J calls and clone size are those reported in that table. The sample has approximately 110,000 clones; around 83% are singletons. These data come from a study of blood T cell repertoires in COVID-19. Study-wide background: Some COVID-19 samples were acute and others convalescent; all came from the United States, Italy and Spain. From T cells, B-cell-depleted T cells, or PBMCs came the material, which was cDNA or gDNA.

The V gene lost 8 bases and the J gene lost 0 bases, with 8 bases spanning the gap. CDR1 is SEHNR and CDR2 is FQNEAQ in the germline V gene (reference sequence). The CDR3 length is 13 residues. V and J are TRBV7-9 and TRBJ1-5; D is uncertain. This TCR came from a man aged 35 to 55 with acute or convalescent COVID-19. Material: peripheral blood. The CDR3 DNA follows: TGTGCCAGCGCCCGGAGTAGCAATCAGCCCCAGCATTTT. Encoded protein: CASARSSNQPQHF.